Listed below are T cell receptor beta chains from one sample, sequenced in a study of beta chain features in type 1 diabetes. This table comes from immunoSEQ multiplex PCR, and its TCRdb copy is limited to in-frame clones, with some not included. The sample has about 320,000 clones, approximately 15% seen once. Sequencing used central memory CD4+ T cells from blood. Every receptor here comes from a man aged 30 to 39 in good health. Both conserved end residues are part of each CDR3. A D gene is named only where the DNA matches it firmly. The size entry is marked missing in some rows and otherwise reads once, few, many or a size class.

J	V	D	size	DNA	CDR3
TRBJ2-5	TRBV6-1	TRBD1	NA	TGTGCCAGCAGTGACAGGGGGCTGAAGACCCAGTACTTC	CASSDRGLKTQYF
TRBJ2-6	TRBV10-3	NA	few	TGTGCCATCAGTGAGTCCCCCGGACAGTATAGTAGCTCTGGGGCCAACGTCCTGACTTTC	CAISESPGQYSSSGANVLTF
TRBJ1-1	TRBV6-1	TRBD1	few	TGTGCCAGCAGTCTTGACAGGGCGGTTACTGAAGCTTTCTTT	CASSLDRAVTEAFF
TRBJ2-1	TRBV2	NA	NA	TGTGCCAGCAGCCGCGGCTCCTACAATGAGCAGTTCTTC	CASSRGSYNEQFF
TRBJ1-1	TRBV2	NA	few	TGTGCCAGCAGGAGGGGGGGCACTGAAGCTTTCTTT	CASRRGGTEAFF
TRBJ2-5	TRBV11-3	NA	few	TGTGCCAGCAGCTTAGGCCCAGGGGAGACCCAGTACTTC	CASSLGPGETQYF
TRBJ2-7	TRBV7-9	NA	few	TGTGCCAGCAGTCGAATCACCTACGAGCAGTACTTC	CASSRITYEQYF
TRBJ2-1	TRBV10-1	TRBD2	NA	TGCGCCAGCAGCAAAGGTTTTAGCGGGGGGGTTGAGGGTGAGCAGTTCTTC	CASSKGFSGGVEGEQFF
TRBJ2-3	TRBV11-2	NA	many	TGTGCCAGCAGCTTAGATCCTACAGATACGCAGTATTTT	CASSLDPTDTQYF
TRBJ2-2	TRBV6-1	NA	NA	TGTGCCAGCAGTGGACAGGCTGGCACCGGGGAGCTGTTTTTT	CASSGQAGTGELFF
TRBJ2-3	TRBV7-3	TRBD2	NA	TGTGCCAGCAGCTTAGGCGGTCCAGCGGGATGGGCAGATACGCAGTATTTT	CASSLGGPAGWADTQYF
TRBJ2-7	TRBV29-1	NA	few	TGCAGCGTAGGCGGGGACCTCGAGCAGTACTTC	CSVGGDLEQYF
TRBJ1-1	TRBV18	NA	few	TGTGCCAGCTCATGGAAACCTCGGGACACTGAAGCTTTCTTT	CASSWKPRDTEAFF
TRBJ2-5	TRBV19	NA	many	TGTGCCAGTAGTACTCGGGCAGGCCAAGAGACCCAGTACTTC	CASSTRAGQETQYF
TRBJ2-3	TRBV5-1	TRBD1	NA	TGCGCCAGCAGCTTGGAGGGACAGGTTTCCACAGATACGCAGTATTTT	CASSLEGQVSTDTQYF
TRBJ1-2	TRBV27	NA	many	TGTGCCAGCAGTTTCTACGGGGGGGATGGCTACACCTTC	CASSFYGGDGYTF
TRBJ2-2	TRBV10-3	NA	few	TGTGCCATCAGGGACCTAAACACCGGGGAGCTGTTTTTT	CAIRDLNTGELFF